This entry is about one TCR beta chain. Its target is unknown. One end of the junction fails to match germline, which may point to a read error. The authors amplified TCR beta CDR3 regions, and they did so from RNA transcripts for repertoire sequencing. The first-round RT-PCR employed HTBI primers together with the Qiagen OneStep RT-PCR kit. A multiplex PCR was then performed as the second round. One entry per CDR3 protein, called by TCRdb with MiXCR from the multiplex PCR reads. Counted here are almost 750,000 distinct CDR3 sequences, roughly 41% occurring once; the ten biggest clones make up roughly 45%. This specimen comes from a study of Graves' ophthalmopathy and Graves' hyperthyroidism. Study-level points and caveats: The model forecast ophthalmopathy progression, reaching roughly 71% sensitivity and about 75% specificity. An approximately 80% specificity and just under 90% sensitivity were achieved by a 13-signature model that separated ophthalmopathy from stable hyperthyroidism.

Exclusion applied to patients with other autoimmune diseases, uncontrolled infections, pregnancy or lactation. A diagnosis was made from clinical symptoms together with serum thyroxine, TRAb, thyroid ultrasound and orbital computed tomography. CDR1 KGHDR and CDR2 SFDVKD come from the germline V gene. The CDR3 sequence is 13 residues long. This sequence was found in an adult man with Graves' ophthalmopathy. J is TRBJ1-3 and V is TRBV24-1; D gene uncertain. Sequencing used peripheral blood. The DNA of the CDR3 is TGTGCCACCCGTGACCGGGGAGTGAACACCATATATTTT. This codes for CATRDRGVNTIYF.